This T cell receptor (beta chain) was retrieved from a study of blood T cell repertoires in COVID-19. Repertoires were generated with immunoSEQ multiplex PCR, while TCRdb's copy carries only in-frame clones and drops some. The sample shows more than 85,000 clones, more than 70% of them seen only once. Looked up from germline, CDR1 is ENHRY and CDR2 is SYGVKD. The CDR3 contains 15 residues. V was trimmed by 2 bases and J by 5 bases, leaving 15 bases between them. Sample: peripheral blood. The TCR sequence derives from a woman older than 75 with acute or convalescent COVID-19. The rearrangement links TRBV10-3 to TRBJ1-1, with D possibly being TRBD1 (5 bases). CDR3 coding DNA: TGTGCCATCAGTGAGCGGGGGGGAGACGATACTGAAGCTTTCTTT. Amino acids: CAISERGGDDTEAFF.